These 14 T cell receptor beta chains came from one sample sequenced in a study of blood T cell repertoires in COVID-19. Sequenced by immunoSEQ multiplex PCR; TCRdb stores in-frame clones only, minus some. Here the sample spans around 100,000 clones, less than 95% being singletons. Sequencing was done on a sample of peripheral blood. Source of these receptors: a man aged 45-65 years with acute or convalescent COVID-19.

This clone was counted a few times. The chain is built from TRBV7-2 and TRBJ2-2, with D maybe TRBD2 (5 bases). Germline V gene sequence: CDR1 SGHTA, CDR2 FQGNSA. This CDR3 region has 16 residues. V shed 5 bases and J shed 3 bases, with 16 bases lying between them. CDR3 in DNA: TGTGCCAGCAGCGGAGGCGGTGGAGTATACACCGGGGAGCTGTTTTTT. Translated: CASSGGGGVYTGELFF.

The genes are TRBV4-2 and TRBJ2-7; 8 bases fit TRBD2. The CDR3 sequence is 14 residues long. CDR1 is LGHNA and CDR2 is YNFKEQ in the germline V gene. Losses at the gene ends were 1 base for V and 7 bases for J; bases not matched to a gene: 6. The CDR3 region is CASSQAGGPREQYF. The DNA of the CDR3 is TGTGCCAGCAGCCAAGCGGGAGGGCCTAGAGAGCAGTACTTC.

The CDR3 spells CASSNSPEGNQPQHF. The CDR3 DNA is TGTGCCAGTAGTAACTCCCCCGAGGGTAATCAGCCCCAGCATTTT. This chain uses TRBV19 with TRBJ1-5; D call uncertain. The CDR3 contains 15 residues. Trimming pared 4 bases from V and 4 bases from J, leaving 14 bases between. Germline lookup yields CDR1 LNHDA and CDR2 SQIVND (reference sequence).

The rearrangement joins TRBV10-3 to TRBJ2-7, with D possibly TRBD1 on 6 matching bases. CDR1 is ENHRY, CDR2 SYGVKD, per germline. The CDR3 totals 13 residues. V shed 0 bases and J shed 5 bases, with 8 bases lying between them. The chain's CDR3 is CAISESGAHEQYF. The CDR3 nucleotides read TGTGCCATCAGTGAGTCGGGGGCCCACGAGCAGTACTTC.

This clone was picked up one time. J is TRBJ2-1 and V is TRBV19; D not certain. Trimming cost V 3 bases and J 8 bases, with 11 bases left between them. Germline V CDR1 and CDR2: LNHDA, SQIVND (reference sequence). The CDR3 has 13 amino acids. CDR3 nucleotide sequence: TGTGCCAGTAGTATCGGTCCGGCGGATGAGCAGTTCTTC. It specifies CASSIGPADEQFF.

The V call is TRBV30, the J call TRBJ2-7; D is possibly TRBD2 (6 bases). Trimming removed 0 bases at V and 6 bases at J, with 12 bases between. The CDR3 length is 13 residues. Germline CDR1 reads GTSNPN; CDR2 reads SVGIG (reference sequence). The CDR3 spells CAWSVAGSGEQYF. In DNA form, the CDR3 reads TGTGCCTGGAGTGTAGCCGGGAGTGGCGAGCAGTACTTC.

V is TRBV11-2 and J is TRBJ2-1, with 14 bases matching TRBD2. Losses at the gene ends were 5 bases for V and 10 bases for J; bases not matched to a gene: 7. The CDR3 spans 15 residues. Germline V CDR1 and CDR2: SGHAT, FQNNGV. This CDR3 reads CASSKTSGRAREQFF. For the CDR3, the DNA is TGTGCCAGCAGCAAGACTAGCGGGAGGGCCCGGGAGCAGTTCTTC. Drawing the rest from reference TRBV11-2 and TRBJ2-1, the complete variable domain is EAGVAQSPRYKIIEKRQSVAFWCNPISGHATLYWYQQILGQGPKLLIQFQNNGVVDDSQLPKDRFSAERLKGVDSTLKIQPAKLEDSAVYLCASSKTSGRAREQFFGPGTRLTVL.

J is TRBJ1-3 and V is TRBV9; the D is unclear. V lost 1 base and J 0 bases, leaving 8 bases between the germline ends. CDR1 and CDR2 from the germline V gene are SGDLS and YYNGEE. CDR3 length: 15 residues. The CDR3 DNA is TGTGCCAGCAGCGTATCCGGTACCTCTGGAAACACCATATATTTT. This gives the protein CASSVSGTSGNTIYF.

The V call is TRBV4-3, the J call TRBJ2-3; D is possibly TRBD1 (5 bases). The CDR3 covers 14 residues. The V and J ends lost 0 bases and 3 bases respectively, with 7 bases between them. Germline V CDR1 and CDR2: LGHNA, YSLEER. The CDR3 bases are TGCGCCAGCAGCCAAGAGCCAGGGACAGATACGCAGTATTTT. Its translation: CASSQEPGTDTQYF.

The chain is built from TRBV6-1 and TRBJ2-1; D possibly corresponds to TRBD2 (5 bases). The CDR3 loop spans 16 amino acids. The ends were cut back, 0 bases at V and 0 bases at J, with 9 bases in the middle. The V gene's germline CDR1 is MNHNS and CDR2 SASEGT. The CDR3, as DNA: TGTGCCAGCAGTGAAGCGGTAGGGAGCTCCTACAATGAGCAGTTCTTC. Protein sequence: CASSEAVGSSYNEQFF.

The chain's CDR3 is CASSYQDRGDEQFF. In DNA form, the CDR3 reads TGTGCCAGCAGTTACCAGGACAGGGGCGATGAGCAGTTCTTC. J is TRBJ2-1 and V is TRBV6-2 or TRBV6-3; 9 bases map to TRBD1. This CDR3 contains 14 residues. The germline CDR1 and CDR2 sequences are MNHEY and SVGEGT. The junction had 4 bases not matched to a gene; V was cut back by 2 bases and J by 8 bases.

The V gene is TRBV6-5, the J gene TRBJ2-3; 9 bases map to TRBD2. The CDR3 has 13 residues. J was trimmed by 14 bases and V by 5 bases; bases with no gene match: 11. Per the germline V gene, CDR1 is MNHEY and CDR2 is SVGAGI. CDR3 in amino acids: CASSQGTGLARYF. Here the CDR3 DNA reads TGTGCCAGCAGTCAGGGAACGGGACTAGCAAGGTATTTT.

The J gene is TRBJ2-7, the V gene TRBV23-1; 8 bases are shared with TRBD1. TRBV23-1 is an ORF for which the function is uncertain. Trimming cost V 0 bases and J 5 bases; bases outside gene matches: 6. The CDR3 contains 15 residues. The chain's CDR3 is CASSQSGQGGDEQYF. CDR3 sequence (DNA): TGCGCCAGCAGTCAATCAGGACAGGGTGGGGACGAGCAGTACTTC.

V and J are TRBV27 and TRBJ2-7; 9 nucleotides align to TRBD1. Germline lookup yields CDR1 MNHEY and CDR2 SMNVEV (reference sequence). The CDR3 runs 13 residues. Trimming cost V 8 bases and J 0 bases; bases outside gene matches: 2. The CDR3 loop is CASGGQGSYEQYF. The CDR3 DNA sequence: TGTGCCAGCGGGGGACAGGGCTCCTACGAGCAGTACTTC.